Sequencing of this T cell receptor (beta chain) was carried out in a study of T cell responses to AZD1222 COVID-19 vaccine. Profiling relied on immunoSEQ multiplex PCR, and the TCRdb table lists in-frame clones only, not all of them. Of about 90,000 clones detected, approximately 89% appear once; the ten largest clones hold approximately 15%. Comments on this clone: Its antigen is not known.

Study-wide findings and caveats: Following two doses of AZD1222, Spike-specific TCR breadth and depth rose.

This CDR3 contains 14 residues. The V segment lost 2 bases and the J segment 4 bases; nucleotides outside the gene matches: 4. The germline V gene encodes CDR1 SEHNR and CDR2 FQNEAQ (reference sequence). The sequencing used peripheral blood, collected on day 0 of AZD1222 vaccination. This receptor was taken from an adult in good health. The chain has TRBV7-9 and TRBJ1-1, with 7 bases fitting TRBD1. The CDR3 region has the DNA TGTGCCAGCAGCTTAACAGGGGAACGCACTGAAGCTTTCTTT. Its protein product is CASSLTGERTEAFF. Combining the CDR3 with reference TRBV7-9 and TRBJ1-1 gives the whole variable domain DTGVSQNPRHKITKRGQNVTFRCDPISEHNRLYWYRQTLGQGPEFLTYFQNEAQLEKSRLLSDRFSAERPKGSFSTLEIQRTEQGDSAMYLCASSLTGERTEAFFGQGTRLTVV.